This TCR beta chain originates from a study of T cell responses to AZD1222 COVID-19 vaccine. Notes on the study in general: Possibly, clonal diversity was underestimated; donors were largely white British and included more females. Spike as a whole was targeted by vaccine-associated CD4 TCRs, dominant at 160-218 and 743-854. Researchers took repertoire samples only after the peak T cell response had come.

Clones were read by immunoSEQ multiplex PCR, and TCRdb kept only the in-frame ones, dropping some. The data contain approximately 130,000 clones, over 85% of them seen just once; the ten biggest clones take up roughly 1%. This CDR3 comprises 14 residues. V was pared by 7 bases and J by 0 bases, with 9 bases between. Comment on this clone: The target antigen is unknown.

This TCR was sampled from an adult in good health. The chain carries TRBV23-1 and TRBJ2-2, with a tentative D call TRBD2 (5 bases). TRBV23-1 is annotated as an ORF whose role is uncertain. The material sequenced was peripheral blood, taken on day 0 of AZD1222 vaccination. The CDR3 DNA reads TGCGCCAGCACCGGGGAAGCGAACACCGGGGAGCTGTTTTTT. It yields the protein CASTGEANTGELFF.